The rows below give T cell receptor beta chains drawn from one sample of a study of blood T cell repertoires in COVID-19. This table comes from immunoSEQ multiplex PCR, and its TCRdb copy is limited to in-frame clones, with some not included. Of roughly 700,000 clones in the sample, 80% to 90% are singletons; the top ten hold roughly 0.25%. The sequenced sample consisted of peripheral blood. Receptor source: a woman aged 18 to 35 with acute or convalescent COVID-19. Each CDR3 is given with its conserved first and last residue. A D gene is named only where the DNA matches it firmly. Part of the rows lack a size; the others show once, few, many or a class for expanded clones.

V: TRBV21-1; J: TRBJ2-2; size: .; D: .; CDR3: CASSKEVSAGGLAGELFF; DNA: TGTGCCAGCAGCAAAGAAGTATCGGCAGGGGGATTGGCCGGGGAGCTGTTTTTT
V: TRBV28; J: TRBJ2-1; size: .; D: .; CDR3: CASSLPQGNEQFF; DNA: TGTGCCAGCAGCCTACCGCAGGGGAATGAGCAGTTCTTC
V: TRBV4-3; J: TRBJ1-5; size: .; D: .; CDR3: CASSQDLRLINQPQHF; DNA: TGCGCCAGCAGCCAAGATCTGCGGCTGATCAATCAGCCCCAGCATTTT
V: TRBV11-2; J: TRBJ1-6; size: .; D: TRBD1; CDR3: CASSRGTGGPLHF; DNA: TGTGCCAGCAGCCGAGGGACAGGGGGTCCCCTCCACTTT
V: TRBV5-1; J: TRBJ2-1; size: .; D: .; CDR3: CASSLLVSNYNEQFF; DNA: TGCGCCAGCAGCCTCCTAGTCTCCAACTACAATGAGCAGTTCTTC
V: TRBV5-1; J: TRBJ1-4; size: .; D: TRBD1; CDR3: CASGQGWRTNEKLFF; DNA: TGCGCCAGCGGACAGGGGTGGAGGACTAATGAAAAACTGTTTTTT
V: TRBV11-2; J: TRBJ1-2; size: .; D: TRBD1; CDR3: CASSLGTGPLYGYTF; DNA: TGTGCCAGCAGCTTAGGGACAGGACCCCTCTATGGCTACACCTTC
V: TRBV27; J: TRBJ1-1; size: .; D: .; CDR3: CASSLSLGGYTEAFF; DNA: TGTGCCAGCAGTTTATCCCTCGGGGGATACACTGAAGCTTTCTTT
V: TRBV6-1; J: TRBJ1-4; size: few; D: .; CDR3: CASSEATGTNEKLFF; DNA: TGTGCCAGCAGTGAAGCGACGGGTACTAATGAAAAACTGTTTTTT
V: TRBV20-1; J: TRBJ1-2; size: .; D: .; CDR3: CSASSGYGYTF; DNA: TGCAGTGCTAGTAGCGGCTATGGCTACACCTTC
V: TRBV2; J: TRBJ1-4; size: .; D: TRBD1; CDR3: CASSPSLTGSAEKLFF; DNA: TGTGCCAGCAGTCCCTCCTTGACAGGGTCAGCAGAAAAACTGTTTTTT
V: TRBV9; J: TRBJ1-6; size: .; D: .; CDR3: CASSVGEGNSPLHF; DNA: TGTGCCAGCAGCGTAGGGGAGGGGAACTCACCCCTCCACTTT
V: TRBV5-4; J: TRBJ1-1; size: .; D: .; CDR3: CASSLAVNTEAFF; DNA: TGTGCCAGCAGCTTGGCCGTAAACACTGAAGCTTTCTTT
V: TRBV6-4; J: TRBJ2-7; size: .; D: TRBD2; CDR3: CASSEFSGGFYEQYF; DNA: TGTGCCAGCAGTGAATTCAGCGGGGGGTTCTACGAGCAGTACTTC
V: TRBV4-1; J: TRBJ2-1; size: .; D: TRBD2; CDR3: CASSQASSGGAGEQFF; DNA: TGCGCCAGCAGCCAAGCTTCTAGCGGGGGGGCCGGAGAGCAGTTCTTC
V: TRBV6-4; J: TRBJ1-1; size: .; D: .; CDR3: CASRAFQGNTEAFF; DNA: TGTGCCAGCAGAGCATTCCAGGGAAACACTGAAGCTTTCTTT
V: TRBV11-2; J: TRBJ1-3; size: .; D: .; CDR3: CASSPDGLSGNTIYF; DNA: TGTGCCAGCAGTCCGGACGGACTCTCTGGAAACACCATATATTTT
V: TRBV7-9; J: TRBJ1-5; size: .; D: .; CDR3: CASSFGDSNQPQHF; DNA: TGTGCCAGCAGCTTCGGGGATAGCAATCAGCCCCAGCATTTT
V: TRBV5-1; J: TRBJ2-2; size: once; D: TRBD1; CDR3: CASSPERGRGTGELFF; DNA: TGCGCCAGCAGCCCGGAGAGGGGGCGAGGGACCGGGGAGCTGTTTTTT
V: TRBV6-5; J: TRBJ1-1; size: .; D: .; CDR3: CASSYSGKNTEAFF; DNA: TGTGCCAGCAGTTATTCGGGGAAGAACACTGAAGCTTTCTTT
V: TRBV11-2; J: TRBJ2-6; size: .; D: .; CDR3: CASSNRGANVLTF; DNA: TGTGCCAGCAGCAACAGGGGGGCCAACGTCCTGACTTTC
V: TRBV6-5; J: TRBJ1-1; size: .; D: .; CDR3: CASSRGSNTEAFF; DNA: TGTGCCAGCAGCCGGGGATCGAACACTGAAGCTTTCTTT
V: TRBV6-2/TRBV6-3; J: TRBJ1-6; size: .; D: .; CDR3: CASSYMVENNSPLHF; DNA: TGTGCCAGCAGTTACATGGTGGAGAATAATTCACCCCTCCACTTT
V: TRBV27; J: TRBJ2-3; size: .; D: TRBD1; CDR3: CASRQWTGSNTDTQYF; DNA: TGTGCCAGCAGGCAGTGGACAGGATCTAACACAGATACGCAGTATTTT